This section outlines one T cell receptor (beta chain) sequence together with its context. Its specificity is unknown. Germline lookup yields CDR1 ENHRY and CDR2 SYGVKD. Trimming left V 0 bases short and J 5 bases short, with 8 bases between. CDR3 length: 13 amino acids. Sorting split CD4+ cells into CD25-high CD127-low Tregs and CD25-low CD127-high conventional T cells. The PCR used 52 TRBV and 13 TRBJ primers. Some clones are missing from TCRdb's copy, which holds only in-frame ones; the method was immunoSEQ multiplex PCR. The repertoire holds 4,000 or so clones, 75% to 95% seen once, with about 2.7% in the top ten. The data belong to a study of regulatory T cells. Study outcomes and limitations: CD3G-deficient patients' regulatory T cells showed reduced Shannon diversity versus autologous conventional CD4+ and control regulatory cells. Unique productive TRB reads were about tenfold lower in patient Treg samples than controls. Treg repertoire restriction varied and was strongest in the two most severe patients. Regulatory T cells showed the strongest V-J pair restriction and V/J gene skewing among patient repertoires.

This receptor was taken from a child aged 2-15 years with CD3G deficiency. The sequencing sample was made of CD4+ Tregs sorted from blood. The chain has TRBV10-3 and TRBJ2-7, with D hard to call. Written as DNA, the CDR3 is TGTGCCATCAGTGAGTCGATTTTTCACGAGCAGTACTTC. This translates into CAISESIFHEQYF.